This T cell receptor beta chain was captured in a study of cytomegalovirus exposure and HLA in healthy donors. Study outcomes and limitations: Donors were assumed by presence/absence analyses to have roughly uniform sequencing depth.

Germline V gene data show CDR1 as GTSNPN and CDR2 as SVGIG (reference sequence). The CDR3 extends over 12 amino acids. The V end lost 2 bases, the J end lost 1 base, and 5 bases lay between the germline ends. Amplification used 60 Vbeta primers and 13 Jbeta primers. Method: immunoSEQ multiplex PCR; TCRdb's copy keeps in-frame clones and lacks some. The table lists about 89,000 clones, about 76% of them singletons. A word on this clone: The antigen is not known.

Sequencing was carried out using PBMCs. The TCR was taken from a man aged 25-45 years in good health and CMV-seropositive. This chain connects TRBV30 to TRBJ2-5, with D tentatively TRBD2 (5 bases). DNA of the CDR3: TGTGCCTGGAGTCGGGGCCAAGAGACCCAGTACTTC. Protein: CAWSRGQETQYF.